The entry below describes one T cell receptor (beta chain). Antigen unknown. These data are taken from a study of a mutant IDH1 vaccine in newly diagnosed glioma. Study overall: Sex among treated patients split about 60% male, roughly 38% female; mean age was approximately 38 years. Earlier care involved radiotherapy, temozolomide, or both, and the majority received both. Study results and caveats: Vaccination elicited immune responses in 80% to 95% of patients.

Sequencing was performed with immunoSEQ multiplex PCR; in TCRdb, only in-frame clones are kept and a portion is missing. The repertoire consists of about 88,000 clones, with over 70% occurring once and the leading ten covering around 5%. Time point here: baseline, week 1 (first vaccination visit). Noted treatment: pre-vaccination baseline after standard-of-care therapy. Donors had new IDH1-mutant astrocytomas of WHO grade 3 or 4 (ATRX-lost). Trimming left V 2 bases short and J 9 bases short, with 15 bases between. This CDR3 comprises 13 residues. Looked up from germline, CDR1 is SGHNT and CDR2 is YYREEE (reference sequence).

The specimen comprised PBMCs, sampled from a glioma patient treated with radiotherapy, temozolomide or both. The source is a man aged 40-49 years with glioma. Some clones in this sample may be carry-over from other donors' samples. The genes are TRBV5-4 and TRBJ2-7, with a weak D call TRBD1 (5 bases). The CDR3 here is CASSFLPLQAQYF. CDR3 nucleotide sequence: TGTGCCAGCAGCTTCCTCCCGCTACAGGCGCAGTACTTC.